These 4 T cell receptor beta chains were all obtained from the same sample, sequenced in a study of identical twins. MiXCR, run by TCRdb on the 5' RACE reads, gives a single entry per CDR3 protein. The sample carries fewer than 800,000 distinct CDR3 sequences, around 7.5% recorded once. These data were also reused for a study on yellow fever vaccine responses in identical twins.

Sample: PBMCs. The receptor source for this set is a woman aged 18 to 35 in good health.

In this sample, this clonotype turned up many times. This chain links TRBV24-1 with TRBJ2-1; D is uncertain. Germline V CDR1 and CDR2: KGHDR, SFDVKD. CDR3 length: 14 residues. V lost 7 bases and J lost 0, with 9 bases in between. As DNA, the CDR3 is TGTGCCACCAGCGGGTCTAGCTCCTACAATGAGCAGTTCTTC. It yields the protein CATSGSSSYNEQFF.

This clonotype was detected once. The chain links TRBV29-1 to TRBJ2-5, with 11 nucleotides matching TRBD1. CDR1 and CDR2 from the germline V gene are SQVTM and ANQGSEA. Trimming removed 3 bases from V and 5 bases from J; junction bases left unmatched: 5. CDR3 length: 14 residues. The CDR3 sequence is CSVDRTGGRETQYF. The CDR3 DNA reads as TGCAGCGTTGACCGGACAGGGGGCCGGGAGACCCAGTACTTC. Filled out from reference TRBV29-1 and TRBJ2-5, the complete variable domain reads SAVISQKPSRDICQRGTSLTIQCQVDSQVTMMFWYRQQPGQSLTLIATANQGSEATYESGFVIDKFPISRPNLTFSTLTVSNMSPEDSSIYLCSVDRTGGRETQYFGPGTRLLVL.

The chain is built from TRBV20-1 and TRBJ2-3; D remains unclear. The V gene's germline CDR1 is DFQATT and CDR2 SNEGSKA (reference sequence). The CDR3 runs 14 residues. V was cut by 5 bases and J by 0 bases, with 12 bases left in between. CDR3 nucleotide sequence: TGCAGTGCTCCCGCGAGGAGCAGCACAGATACGCAGTATTTT. As protein: CSAPARSSTDTQYF.

Ten or more counts support this clonotype. This chain links TRBV20-1 with TRBJ2-2; D gene ambiguous. The V end lost 3 bases, the J end lost 6 bases, and 11 bases lay between the germline ends. CDR3 size: 13 residues. Germline V gene sequence: CDR1 DFQATT, CDR2 SNEGSKA (reference sequence). As DNA, the CDR3 is TGCAGTGCTAGCAAGGGTGTGGCCGGGGAGCTGTTTTTT. Encoded protein: CSASKGVAGELFF.